The 7 T cell receptor beta chains below come from one sample, sequenced in a study of cytomegalovirus exposure and HLA in healthy donors. PCR involved 60 Vbeta and 13 Jbeta primers. This table comes from immunoSEQ multiplex PCR, and its TCRdb copy is limited to in-frame clones, with some not included. Altogether some 110,000 clones are present, over 60% being singletons, with the ten largest covering about 7.5%. The sample consisted of PBMCs. The receptors shown here come from a man in his forties in good health and CMV-seropositive.

The chain carries TRBV30 and TRBJ1-2; tentative D call: TRBD1 (5 bases). In germline, CDR1 is GTSNPN, CDR2 SVGIG (reference sequence). This CDR3 spans 12 amino acids. Trimming took 2 bases from V and 4 from J, leaving 8 bases between them. The CDR3, as DNA: TGTGCCTGGAGTAAACAGGTCTATGGCTACACCTTC. Translation: CAWSKQVYGYTF.

The chain joins TRBV7-8 to TRBJ1-3; 9 nucleotides line up with TRBD1. Germline loops: CDR1 SGHVS, CDR2 FQNEAQ. The CDR3 totals 16 residues. J was trimmed by 1 base and V by 6 bases; bases with no gene match: 7. In DNA, the CDR3 is TGTGCCAGCAGTCGAACCGGGACAGGGTCTGGAAACACCATATATTTT. Translating gives CASSRTGTGSGNTIYF.

This clone was seen a single time. The chain is built from TRBV4-1 and TRBJ2-3; 10 nucleotides align to TRBD1. With 4 bases clipped from V and 1 base from J, the junction kept 5 bases outside the gene matches. The CDR3 has 16 residues. Germline CDR1 reads MGHRA; CDR2 reads YSYEKL. The CDR3 loop reads CASSPGQGKGTDTQYF. The CDR3 nucleotides read TGCGCCAGCAGCCCGGGACAGGGGAAGGGCACAGATACGCAGTATTTT.

This sequence joins TRBV7-2 and TRBJ1-2, with 8 bases lining up with TRBD1. The V gene's germline CDR1 is SGHTA and CDR2 FQGNSA. V trimming: 4 bases; J trimming: 8 bases; junction bases outside the gene matches: 6. The CDR3 spans 13 residues. The CDR3 DNA follows: TGTGCCAGCAGCTCGGACAGGGCGGTCGGCTACACCTTC. It codes for CASSSDRAVGYTF.

This chain joins TRBV5-5 and TRBJ2-7; TRBD2 aligns across 7 bases. CDR3 size: 15 residues. In germline, CDR1 is SGHKS, CDR2 YYEKEE (reference sequence). V dropped 4 bases and J dropped 4; count of bases not matched to a gene: 11. The CDR3 DNA reads TGTGCCAGCAGCATCGGCCTAGCGGATGAGTACGAGCAGTACTTC. Its translation is CASSIGLADEYEQYF. The whole variable domain, remainder taken from reference TRBV5-5 and TRBJ2-7, is DAGVTQSPTHLIKTRGQQVTLRCSPISGHKSVSWYQQVLGQGPQFIFQYYEKEERGRGNFPDRFSARQFPNYSSELNVNALLLGDSALYLCASSIGLADEYEQYFGPGTRLTVT.

This chain links TRBV9 with TRBJ2-1; tentative D call: TRBD2 (7 bases). Germline V lookup: CDR1 SGDLS, CDR2 YYNGEE. This CDR3 spans 16 amino acids. Trimming pared 6 bases from V and 3 bases from J, leaving 19 bases between. CDR3 DNA sequence: TGTGCCAGCACCCCCTTGGGGGCGGGAGACTACAATGAGCAGTTCTTC. This codes for CASTPLGAGDYNEQFF.

V gene TRBV2 combines with J gene TRBJ2-5, with 9 bases aligning to TRBD1. The trim removed 7 bases at V and 5 bases at J, leaving 11 bases unmatched. The germline CDR1 and CDR2 sequences are SNHLY and FYNNEI. The CDR3 covers 15 residues. CDR3 amino acids: CASTDRGGRGETQYF. The CDR3 nucleotides read TGTGCCAGCACGGACAGGGGTGGTCGGGGGGAGACCCAGTACTTC.